The entry that follows covers one T cell receptor (beta chain) sequence. Gene names and germline refer to mouse. Coverage ceases 1 residue before the CDR3 finishes, and the germline J gene fills in the end. This sample was included in a study of tissue T cells after allogeneic stem cell transplantation. Sequenced by immunoSEQ multiplex PCR; TCRdb stores in-frame clones only, minus some. The sample consists of over 45,000 clones, about three quarters of them appearing once. With V trimmed by 2 bases and J by 6 bases, 5 bases remained unmatched. Germline CDR1 reads KGHPV; CDR2 reads FQNQEV (reference sequence). The CDR3 length is 15 residues.

The chain carries TRBV26 and TRBJ2-1; 9 bases fit TRBD2. Input material: sorted cells pooled from one or two spleens. The receptor's source is a pool of C57BL/6 mice in good health. The CDR3 DNA, read in part, is TGTGCCAGCAGTCTGCGCTGGGGGGGGGTTGCTGAGCAGTTC. Translating gives CASSLRWGGVAEQF. The whole CDR3 reads CASSLRWGGVAEQFF.